This T cell receptor (beta chain) is from a study of vaccination effects on CD4 cells after COVID-19. Broader study findings: Marked clonal contraction of infection- and vaccine-induced clones was seen late after vaccination.

The ViraFEST assay expanded antigen-specific CD4+ T cells with viral peptide pools before sequencing. It was after more than 8 days of culture that CD4+ T cells were isolated. Each participant was given two doses of one vaccine (BNT162b2 or mRNA-1273). Among the vaccine recipients, none had a prior SARS-CoV-2 infection, and nucleocapsid antibodies were negative. Sequencing was performed with immunoSEQ multiplex PCR; in TCRdb, only in-frame clones are kept and a portion is missing. Among approximately 74,000 clones, more than 60% were seen once, and the ten largest hold 1.1%. A note on this clone: Its antigen is still unknown.

The material sequenced was CD4+ T cells from PBMCs cultured with HCoV-OC43 spike peptides, taken after COVID-19 vaccination. Noted subset: HCoV-OC43 spike overlapping peptide pool stimulation. The origin of this receptor is a human donor who received a COVID-19 vaccine.

The CDR3 sequence: CASSITGDVQPQHF. CDR3 bases: TGTGCCAGCAGCATAACAGGGGATGTTCAGCCCCAGCATTTT. The rearrangement links TRBV7-9 to TRBJ1-5, with 7 bases fitting TRBD1. CDR3 size: 14 residues. J gave up 6 bases and V 5 bases, and 7 bases lay outside the gene matches. Germline CDR1 and CDR2: SEHNR and FQNEAQ (reference sequence).